The 5 T cell receptor beta chains given below trace back to one sample, sequenced in a study of T cell repertoires in cytomegalovirus infection. A single record per CDR3 protein comes from TCRdb applying MiXCR to the reads. Here the sample spans almost 500,000 distinct CDR3 sequences, around 10% being singletons. Input material: PBMCs. Receptors originate from a human donor in good health (CMV status not recorded). Some clones in this sample may be carry-over from other donors' samples.

The V and J genes are TRBV30 and TRBJ1-1, with no clear D. The CDR3 loop spans 12 amino acids. V gave up 1 base and J gave up 3 bases, with 6 bases separating them. Germline loops: CDR1 GTSNPN, CDR2 SVGIG (reference sequence). CDR3 DNA: TGTGCCTGGAGTGGGGGATACACTGAAGCTTTCTTT. Translated: CAWSGGYTEAFF.

This clonotype was counted many times. The rearrangement links TRBV19 to TRBJ2-2; D is perhaps TRBD1 (5 bases). Between the trimmed V and J ends, which lost 5 bases and 4 bases, there was a span of 17 bases. From germline, CDR1 is LNHDA and CDR2 SQIVND (reference sequence). The CDR3 runs to 16 residues. The chain's CDR3 is CASSPQGGVGTGELFF. Written as DNA, the CDR3 is TGTGCCAGTAGTCCTCAGGGTGGCGTCGGCACCGGGGAGCTGTTTTTT.

This clonotype showed up many times. V usage is TRBV7-9 and J usage is TRBJ2-7; 10 positions match TRBD1. V was clipped by 6 bases and J by 0 bases; unmatched bases: 8. The CDR3 spans 16 residues. CDR1 and CDR2 (germline): SEHNR, FQNEAQ (reference sequence). CDR3 DNA sequence: TGTGCCAGCAGTTCCCGGACAGGGGGATTCTCCTACGAGCAGTACTTC. This gives the protein CASSSRTGGFSYEQYF.

In this sample, this clonotype turned up many times. The V and J genes are TRBV11-2 and TRBJ2-7, with D perhaps assigned TRBD1 or TRBD2 (5 bases each). V lost 5 bases to trimming and J lost 7 bases, with 21 bases between them. Germline values: CDR1 SGHAT, CDR2 FQNNGV. The CDR3 loop spans 15 amino acids. The DNA of the CDR3 is TGTGCCAGCAGCCAGGAGGCCGGGGACCCTGGGGAGCAGTACTTC. It translates to CASSQEAGDPGEQYF.

This clonotype was detected ten times or more. This rearrangement joins TRBV28 to TRBJ1-5; possibly TRBD1 for D (5 bases). CDR3 size: 16 residues. V lost 6 bases and J 6 bases, leaving 21 bases between the germline ends. Germline V gene sequence: CDR1 MDHEN, CDR2 SYDVKM. This chain's CDR3 is CASRGAGTAYSQPQHF. The CDR3 region has the DNA TGTGCCAGCAGGGGTGCGGGGACCGCGTACAGTCAGCCCCAGCATTTT.